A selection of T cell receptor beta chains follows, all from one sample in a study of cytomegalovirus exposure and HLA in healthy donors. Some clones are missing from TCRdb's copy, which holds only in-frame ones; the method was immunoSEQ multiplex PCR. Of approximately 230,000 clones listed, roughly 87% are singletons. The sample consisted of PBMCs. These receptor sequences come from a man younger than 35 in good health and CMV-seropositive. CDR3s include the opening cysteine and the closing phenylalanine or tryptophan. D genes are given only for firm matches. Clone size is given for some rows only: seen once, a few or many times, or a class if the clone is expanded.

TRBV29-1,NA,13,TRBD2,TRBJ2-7,CSVVGLAGGEQYF,TGCAGCGTTGTAGGTCTAGCGGGAGGCGAGCAGTACTTC
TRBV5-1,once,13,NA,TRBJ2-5,CASSPGSSETQYF,TGCGCCAGCAGCCCTGGGTCTTCGGAGACCCAGTACTTC
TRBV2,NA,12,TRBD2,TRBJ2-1,CATGLAGNEQFF,TGTGCCACGGGACTAGCGGGAAATGAGCAGTTCTTC
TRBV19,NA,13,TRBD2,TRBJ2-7,CASSLRTSSEQYF,TGTGCCAGTAGTCTTAGGACTAGCTCCGAGCAGTACTTC
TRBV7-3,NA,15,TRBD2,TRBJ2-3,CASSLKAGFTDTQYF,TGTGCCAGCAGCTTAAAAGCGGGATTCACAGATACGCAGTATTTT
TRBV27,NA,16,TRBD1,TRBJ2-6,CASRLGTGLGANVLTF,TGTGCCAGCAGATTAGGGACAGGGTTGGGGGCCAACGTCCTGACTTTC
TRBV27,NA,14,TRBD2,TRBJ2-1,CASSLAGGYNEQFF,TGTGCCAGCAGTTTAGCGGGAGGATACAATGAGCAGTTCTTC
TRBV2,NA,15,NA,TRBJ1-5,CASRGGQSSNQPQHF,TGTGCCAGCAGGGGCGGACAGTCGAGCAATCAGCCCCAGCATTTT
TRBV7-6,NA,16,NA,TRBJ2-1,CASRNLPGASYNEQFF,TGTGCCAGCAGGAACTTACCGGGGGCATCCTACAATGAGCAGTTCTTC
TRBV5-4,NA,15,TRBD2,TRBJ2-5,CASIDSSGSKETQYF,TGTGCCAGCATTGACTCTAGCGGGAGTAAAGAGACCCAGTACTTC
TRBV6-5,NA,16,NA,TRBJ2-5,CASSSAPGRGEETQYF,TGTGCCAGCAGTTCAGCCCCGGGCAGGGGCGAAGAGACCCAGTACTTC
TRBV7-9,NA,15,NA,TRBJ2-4,CASSATRDRKNIQYF,TGTGCCAGCAGCGCCACCCGGGACCGCAAAAACATTCAGTACTTC
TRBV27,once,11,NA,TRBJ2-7,CASRDIYEQYF,TGTGCCAGCAGGGATATCTACGAGCAGTACTTC
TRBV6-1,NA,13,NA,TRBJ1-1,CASKGGVVTEAFF,TGTGCCAGCAAAGGGGGGGTCGTCACTGAAGCTTTCTTT
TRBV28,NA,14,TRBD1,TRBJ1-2,CASSRDRGRGGYTF,TGTGCCAGCAGTAGAGACAGGGGGAGGGGTGGCTACACCTTC
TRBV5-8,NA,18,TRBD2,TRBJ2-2,CASSLRLAGGPNTGELFF,TGTGCCAGCAGCTTACGACTAGCGGGAGGGCCGAACACCGGGGAGCTGTTTTTT
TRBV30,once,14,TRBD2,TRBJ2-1,CAWSGLAHGVEQFF,TGTGCCTGGAGCGGACTAGCCCATGGGGTGGAGCAGTTCTTC
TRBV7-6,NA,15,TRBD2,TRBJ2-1,CASSSQGTTYNEQFF,TGTGCCAGCAGCTCACAAGGGACTACCTACAATGAGCAGTTCTTC